Sequencing of this T cell receptor (beta chain) was carried out in a study of blood T cell repertoires in COVID-19. CDR1 and CDR2 from the germline V gene are SGHDN and FVKESK. The CDR3 totals 17 residues. Trimming cost V 4 bases and J 3 bases, with 19 bases left between them. Participants reported their clinical history, and cohort assignment relied on those reports. In the study's own analysis: Reference gene primer amplification yielded estimated nucleated cell counts. Only in-frame clones appear in the TCRdb table, and some are missing; sequencing was by immunoSEQ multiplex PCR. V and J calls and clone size come straight from that table; D and trimming were deduced from the DNA. This sample has more than 200,000 clones, with approximately 86% found just once. This clone appeared a single time.

The sample consisted of PBMCs or T cells enriched from blood (not recorded which). This TCR derives from a woman aged 30 to 39 with acute COVID-19. The chain links TRBV14 to TRBJ2-1, with D possibly being TRBD2 (5 bases). This chain's CDR3 is CASSPPSRTFLYNEQFF. CDR3 DNA sequence: TGTGCCAGCAGCCCCCCGAGCCGGACTTTCCTCTACAATGAGCAGTTCTTC.